This paragraph covers one TCR beta chain sequence. Its specificity is unknown. This CDR3 spans 14 amino acids. Germline V gives CDR1 LNHDA, CDR2 SQIVND (reference sequence). V was clipped by 7 bases and J by 0 bases, with 12 bases between them. The source of the sample is a study of cytomegalovirus exposure and HLA in healthy donors. Study results and limitations: There were some public TCRs occurring in many donors, but most TCR sequences were rare. Altogether, 160 or so TCR beta chains were recorded as cytomegalovirus-associated. The TCR clusters that emerged in the first cohort tended, a later analysis found, to co-occur in the 120 or so validation repertoires.

The table came from immunoSEQ multiplex PCR; TCRdb's copy has only in-frame clones and leaves some out. The sample includes about 170,000 clones, about 88% seen only once; the top ten take around 2.4%. V gene TRBV19 combines with J gene TRBJ1-2; no reliable D call. This sequence was found in a woman younger than 30 in good health and CMV-seronegative. Sequenced: PBMCs. DNA for the CDR3: TGTGCCAGTACCCACCCACGAGCTAACTATGGCTACACCTTC. Its translation: CASTHPRANYGYTF.